A single sample gave rise to the 8 T cell receptor beta chains below, sequenced in a study of shared T cell receptors in the human thymus. Profiling relied on immunoSEQ multiplex PCR, and the TCRdb table lists in-frame clones only, not all of them. The sample holds fewer than 700,000 clones, roughly 90% seen once. These records were also assigned to another study, of human thymus T cells.

The specimen sequenced was thymocytes. These receptor sequences come from a boy under three years old with a congenital heart defect.

J is TRBJ2-2 and V is TRBV25-1; 10 nucleotides align to TRBD1. Germline V gene sequence: CDR1 MGHDK, CDR2 SYGVNS. This CDR3 is 14 amino acids long. J gave up 3 bases and V 8 bases, and 3 bases lay outside the gene matches. CDR3 residues: CASADRGDTGELFF. The CDR3 nucleotides are TGTGCCAGCGCGGACAGGGGGGACACCGGGGAGCTGTTTTTT. Filled out from reference TRBV25-1 and TRBJ2-2, the complete variable domain reads EADIYQTPRYLVIGTGKKITLECSQTMGHDKMYWYQQDPGMELHLIHYSYGVNSTEKGDLSSESTVSRIRTEHFPLTLESARPSHTSQYLCASADRGDTGELFFGEGSRLTVL.

The chain recombines TRBV30 with TRBJ2-5; 12 bases map to TRBD2. J lost 5 bases, V lost 3 bases, and 10 bases had no gene match. CDR3 length: 16 residues. In germline, CDR1 is GTSNPN, CDR2 SVGIG (reference sequence). CDR3 sequence: CAWRTRLAGGWETQYF. Written as DNA, the CDR3 is TGTGCCTGGAGAACCCGTCTAGCGGGAGGGTGGGAGACCCAGTACTTC.

The chain is built from TRBV6-6 and TRBJ1-5, with D perhaps TRBD1 (6 bases). The CDR3 extends over 14 amino acids. Deletions cut 4 bases from V and 7 bases from J, with 14 bases between. Germline-derived CDR1 and CDR2 are MNHNY and SVGAGI (reference sequence). For the CDR3, the DNA is TGTGCCAGCAGTTCAACAGGGCGAGGACAGCCCCAGCATTTT. Translated: CASSSTGRGQPQHF.

The chain combines TRBV5-5 with TRBJ2-7; TRBD2 agrees at 8 bases. Germline-derived CDR1 and CDR2 are SGHKS and YYEKEE (reference sequence). The V gene end was trimmed by 1 base and the J gene end by 3 bases; junction bases not matched to a gene: 6. The CDR3 runs 15 residues. CDR3: CASSLSGRAIYEQYF. The CDR3 DNA sequence: TGTGCCAGCAGCTTGTCCGGGAGGGCGATCTACGAGCAGTACTTC.

This clone was detected only once. The chain links TRBV4-3 to TRBJ2-1; tentative D call: TRBD1 (5 bases). Trimming took off 0 bases at V and 6 bases at J, with 12 bases between the two ends. CDR1 and CDR2 (germline): LGHNA, YSLEER. CDR3 size: 15 residues. CDR3 residues: CASSQDSSGSNEQFF. DNA for the CDR3: TGCGCCAGCAGCCAAGATTCCTCAGGGTCCAATGAGCAGTTCTTC.

The CDR3 bases are TGTGCCAGCAGTTCCCGGACTAGCGGGAGCACAGATACGCAGTATTTT. It is translated as CASSSRTSGSTDTQYF. The chain recombines TRBV6-5 with TRBJ2-3; 11 bases fit TRBD2. Germline CDR1 and CDR2: MNHEY and SVGAGI. With 4 bases clipped from V and 0 bases from J, the junction kept 3 bases outside the gene matches. The CDR3 sequence is 16 residues long.

The chain recombines TRBV30 with TRBJ2-1; D is possibly TRBD1 (7 bases). Per germline, CDR1 GTSNPN and CDR2 SVGIG (reference sequence). The ends were cut back, 3 bases at V and 1 base at J, with 13 bases in the middle. The CDR3 length is 15 residues. DNA for the CDR3: TGTGCCTGGAGGCCCAGGGGGGCTTCCTACAATGAGCAGTTCTTC. Protein: CAWRPRGASYNEQFF. Complete variable domain (other parts from reference TRBV30 and TRBJ2-1): SQTIHQWPATLVQPVGSPLSLECTVEGTSNPNLYWYRQAAGRGLQLLFYSVGIGQISSEVPQNLSASRPQDRQFILSSKKLLLSDSGFYLCAWRPRGASYNEQFFGPGTRLTVL.

This chain uses TRBV13 with TRBJ2-7, with 8 bases matching TRBD2. Germline V gene lookup returns CDR1 PRHDT and CDR2 FYEKMQ (reference sequence). V gave up 6 bases and J gave up 6 bases; unmatched junction bases: 19. The CDR3 is 17 amino acids. The CDR3 region has the DNA TGTGCCAGCAGTTACCGCCCGACGGGACTAGAGAGATCCGAGCAGTACTTC. Translation: CASSYRPTGLERSEQYF.